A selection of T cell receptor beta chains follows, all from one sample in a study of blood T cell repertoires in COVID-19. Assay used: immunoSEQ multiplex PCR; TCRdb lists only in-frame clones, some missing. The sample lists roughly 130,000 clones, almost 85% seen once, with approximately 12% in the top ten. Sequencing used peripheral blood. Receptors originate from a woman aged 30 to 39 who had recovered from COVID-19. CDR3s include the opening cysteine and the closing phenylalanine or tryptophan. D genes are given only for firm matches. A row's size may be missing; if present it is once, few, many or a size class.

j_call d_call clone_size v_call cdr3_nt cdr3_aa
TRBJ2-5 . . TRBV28 TGTGCCAGCAGTCTGCTGAAGGGGGTTAAGGAGACCCAGTACTTC CASSLLKGVKETQYF
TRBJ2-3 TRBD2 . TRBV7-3 TGTGCCAGCAGCTTATTAGCGGGAGAGGAGGCAGATACGCAGTATTTT CASSLLAGEEADTQYF
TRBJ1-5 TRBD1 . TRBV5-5 TGTGCCAGCAGCTTGAATGCTCGGGACAGGGTAAGCAATCAGCCCCAGCATTTT CASSLNARDRVSNQPQHF
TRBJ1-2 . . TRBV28 TGTGCCAGCAGTGGGGGGGTGCATGGCTACACCTTC CASSGGVHGYTF
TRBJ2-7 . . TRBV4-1 TGCGCCAGCAGCCAAGGGACACCGCCTGCCTACGAGCAGTACTTC CASSQGTPPAYEQYF
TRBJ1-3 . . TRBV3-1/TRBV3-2 TGTGCCAGCAGCCGGGGACAACGCGGCTCTGGAAACACCATATATTTT CASSRGQRGSGNTIYF
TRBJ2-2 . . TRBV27 TGTGCCAGCAGTTTAGGCGGGACCGGGGAGCTGTTTTTT CASSLGGTGELFF
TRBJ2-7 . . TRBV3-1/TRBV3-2 TGTGCCAGCAGCCAAGAGACTGAGCAGTACTTC CASSQETEQYF
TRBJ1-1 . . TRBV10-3 TGTGCCATCAGTGAGACGTCAGAGAACACTGAAGCTTTCTTT CAISETSENTEAFF
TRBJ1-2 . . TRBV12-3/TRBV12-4 TGTGCCAGCAGAGTATTCGGGGTGGCTGGCTACACCTTC CASRVFGVAGYTF
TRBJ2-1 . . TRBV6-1 TGTGCCAGCAGTGAACTGCAGGGACAGTTCTTC CASSELQGQFF
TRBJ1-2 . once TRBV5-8 TGTGCCAGCAGCCAAGAGGGACTTTTAGGCTACACCTTC CASSQEGLLGYTF
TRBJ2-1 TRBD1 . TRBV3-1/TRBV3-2 TGTGCCAGCAGCCCCACAGGGGCAAACTACAATGAGCAGTTCTTC CASSPTGANYNEQFF
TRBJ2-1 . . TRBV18 TGTGCCAGCTCACAGGCCCCGGTCGGGGGTGAGCAGTTCTTC CASSQAPVGGEQFF
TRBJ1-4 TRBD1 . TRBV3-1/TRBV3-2 TGTGCCAGCAGCCCGACAGGGACAACTAATGAAAAACTGTTTTTT CASSPTGTTNEKLFF
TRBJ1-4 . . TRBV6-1 TGTGCCAGCAGTGAAGTAGGCGGGTCCGAGATTCCTAATGAAAAACTGTTTTTT CASSEVGGSEIPNEKLFF
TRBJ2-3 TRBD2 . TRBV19 TGTGCCAGTAGGCAAGCCGGGACTAGCGAAAGGGGAGATACGCAGTATTTT CASRQAGTSERGDTQYF
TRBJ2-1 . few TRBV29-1 TGCAGCGTTGACCACGCGGGTTACAATGAGCAGTTCTTC CSVDHAGYNEQFF
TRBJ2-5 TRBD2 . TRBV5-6 TGTGCCAGCAGCCCCATTCCTGGACTAGCGGGAGGGGAGACCCAGTACTTC CASSPIPGLAGGETQYF
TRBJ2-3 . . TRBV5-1 TGCGCCAGCAGCTTGGACAGCAGGGACACAGATACGCAGTATTTT CASSLDSRDTDTQYF
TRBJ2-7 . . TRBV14 TGTGCCAGCAGCGAAACGACAGTTCCCTACGAGCAGTACTTC CASSETTVPYEQYF
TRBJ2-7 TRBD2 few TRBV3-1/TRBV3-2 TGTGCCAGCAGTCCAACTAGCGGGGGAGCTAGCTCCTACGAGCAGTACTTC CASSPTSGGASSYEQYF
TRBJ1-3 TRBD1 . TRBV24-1 TGTGCCGCGGGACAGGGCTGCTCTGGAAACACCATATATTTT CAAGQGCSGNTIYF
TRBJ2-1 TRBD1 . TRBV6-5 TGTGCCAGCACCAGACAGGGGTCCACCTACAATGAGCAGTTCTTC CASTRQGSTYNEQFF
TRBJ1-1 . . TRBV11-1 TGTGCCAGCAGCTCGACAGGGAACACTGAAGCTTTCTTT CASSSTGNTEAFF
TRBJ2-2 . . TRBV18 TGTGCCAGCTCCCATAGACAGATAAACACCGGGGAGCTGTTTTTT CASSHRQINTGELFF
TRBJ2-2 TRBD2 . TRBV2 TGTGCCAGCAGGGCTAGCGGGAGAGGGGAGCTGTTTTTT CASRASGRGELFF
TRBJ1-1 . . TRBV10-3 TGTGCCATCAGCAGGGGAGTTAACACTGAAGCTTTCTTT CAISRGVNTEAFF
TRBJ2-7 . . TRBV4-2 TGTGCCAGCAGCCAAGGGAGACTAGATGGCTACGAGCAGTACTTC CASSQGRLDGYEQYF
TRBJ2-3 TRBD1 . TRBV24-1 TGTGCCACCAGTGATGCGAGAGGGGGCGGTTTAAACACGCAGTATTTT CATSDARGGGLNTQYF
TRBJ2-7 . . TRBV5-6 TGTGCCAGCAGCTTGGACATCGAGCAGTACTTC CASSLDIEQYF
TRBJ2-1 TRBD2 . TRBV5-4 TGTGCCAGCAGCCCACTAGCGGGGGGCACCTACAATGAGCAGTTCTTC CASSPLAGGTYNEQFF
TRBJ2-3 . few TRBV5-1 TGCGCCAGCAGCTGGCCCGTAAATGCGGGGTCCACAGATACGCAGTATTTT CASSWPVNAGSTDTQYF
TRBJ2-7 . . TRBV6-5 TGTGCCAGCAGTCACAGGGTACGCGGCTACGAGCAGTACTTC CASSHRVRGYEQYF
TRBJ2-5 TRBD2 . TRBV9 TGTGCCAGCAGCGCTTCCGGGACTAGCGGGATTGGAGAGACCCAGTACTTC CASSASGTSGIGETQYF
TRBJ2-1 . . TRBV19 TGTGCCAGTAGTATAGCGGGAGAAAGGGGAAATGAGCAGTTCTTC CASSIAGERGNEQFF
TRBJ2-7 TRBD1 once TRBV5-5 TGTGCCAGCAGCTTACAGGGGGGTTACGAGCAGTACTTC CASSLQGGYEQYF
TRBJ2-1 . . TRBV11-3 TGTGCCAGCAGCTTGGAGACTAGTTCCTCCTACAATGAGCAGTTCTTC CASSLETSSSYNEQFF
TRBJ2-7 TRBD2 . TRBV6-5 TGTGCCAGTCGGGGGAGGCTAGCGGGTCGAGGGGAGCAGTACTTC CASRGRLAGRGEQYF
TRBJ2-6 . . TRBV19 TGTGCCAGTAGGCGACAGGCCTATGGGGCCAACGTCCTGACTTTC CASRRQAYGANVLTF
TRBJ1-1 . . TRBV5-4 TGTGCCAGCAGCTTGGCCGGGGGGGGCGTTGCTAGCACTGAAGCTTTCTTT CASSLAGGGVASTEAFF
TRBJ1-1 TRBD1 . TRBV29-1 TGCAGCGTTGAAGACAGGGGGCTGACTGAAGCTTTCTTT CSVEDRGLTEAFF
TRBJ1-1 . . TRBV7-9 TGTGCCAGCAGCCCTGGGGGGGAGGATGAAGCTTTCTTT CASSPGGEDEAFF
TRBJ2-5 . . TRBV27 TGTGCCAGCAGCCCATGGGCGCGGGGACCGGAGACCCAGTACTTC CASSPWARGPETQYF
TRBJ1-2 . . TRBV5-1 TGCGCCAGCAGCGCAATGACAGTCTCCTATGGCTACACCTTC CASSAMTVSYGYTF
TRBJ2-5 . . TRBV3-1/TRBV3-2 TGTGCCAGCAGCCAGACTAGGAGTGAAGAGACCCAGTACTTC CASSQTRSEETQYF
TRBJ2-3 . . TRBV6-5 TGTGCCAGCAGTTACTCCCTCGGAGATACGCAGTATTTT CASSYSLGDTQYF
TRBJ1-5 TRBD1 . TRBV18 TGTGCCAGCTCACCACAGGGGGCGGATCAGCCCCAGCATTTT CASSPQGADQPQHF
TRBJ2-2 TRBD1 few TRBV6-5 TGTGCCAGCAGGAACAGGGGAGACGCCGGGGAGCTGTTTTTT CASRNRGDAGELFF
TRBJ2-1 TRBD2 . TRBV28 TGTGCCAGCAGTTTAACTAGCGGCACCCCGAGCTCCTACAATGAGCAGTTCTTC CASSLTSGTPSSYNEQFF
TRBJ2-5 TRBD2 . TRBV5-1 TGCGCCAGCAGCTCAGTTAGCGGGAGGGCCGAGACCCAGTACTTC CASSSVSGRAETQYF